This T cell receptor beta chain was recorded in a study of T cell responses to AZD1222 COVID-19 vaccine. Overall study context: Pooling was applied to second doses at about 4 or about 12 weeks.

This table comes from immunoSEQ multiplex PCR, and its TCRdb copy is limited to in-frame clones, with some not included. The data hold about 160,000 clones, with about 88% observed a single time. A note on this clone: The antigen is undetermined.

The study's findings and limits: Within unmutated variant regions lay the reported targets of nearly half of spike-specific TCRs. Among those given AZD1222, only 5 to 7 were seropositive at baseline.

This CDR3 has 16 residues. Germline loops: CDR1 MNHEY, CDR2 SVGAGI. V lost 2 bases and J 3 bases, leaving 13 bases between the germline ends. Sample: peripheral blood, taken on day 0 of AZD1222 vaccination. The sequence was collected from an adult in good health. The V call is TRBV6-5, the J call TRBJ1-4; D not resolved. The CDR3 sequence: CASSYRRARANEKLFF. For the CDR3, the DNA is TGTGCCAGCAGTTACCGGCGGGCTAGAGCTAATGAAAAACTGTTTTTT.